These 21 T cell receptor beta chains came from one sample sequenced in a study of beta chain features in type 1 diabetes. General study points: Type 1 diabetes patients showed a moderate but significant shortening of TCRB CDR3s in all four CD4+ subsets.

Antigens for these TCRs are unknown. The isolated RNA, all of it, was reverse transcribed, so expressed TCRB transcripts were what got sequenced. Clones were sequenced by immunoSEQ multiplex PCR, and TCRdb holds only the in-frame ones, with some missing. The sample shows some 350,000 clones, over 8.5% of them seen only once. The source material was central memory CD4+ T cells from blood. These receptors were collected from a man younger than 45 with type 1 diabetes.

The chain employs TRBV27 and TRBJ2-3; possibly TRBD1 or TRBD2 for D (5 bases each). Germline CDR1 reads MNHEY; CDR2 reads SMNVEV (reference sequence). V lost 2 bases to trimming and J lost 3 bases, with 12 bases between them. This CDR3 has 15 residues. CDR3 nucleotides: TGTGCCAGCAGTTTACGAGGGGATACTACAGATACGCAGTATTTT. Protein product: CASSLRGDTTDTQYF.

This clone has more than one count but fewer than ten. The V call is TRBV6-5, the J call TRBJ2-7; TRBD1 matches at 8 bases. Per germline, CDR1 MNHEY and CDR2 SVGAGI. Trimming took 8 bases from V and 4 from J; bases not matched to a gene: 7. The CDR3 loop spans 13 amino acids. The CDR3 region has the DNA TGTGCCAGCTCTAATGACAGGGGTTACGAGCAGTACTTC. Its protein product is CASSNDRGYEQYF.

V and J are TRBV6-1 and TRBJ1-1, with 8 positions matching TRBD1. V was pared by 3 bases and J by 5 bases, with 8 bases of the junction left unmatched. Looked up from germline, CDR1 is MNHNS and CDR2 is SASEGT. This CDR3 is built from 15 residues. This chain's CDR3 is CASSDRTGLVTEAFF. In DNA, the CDR3 is TGTGCCAGCAGTGACCGGACAGGGTTGGTTACTGAAGCTTTCTTT.

This CDR3 reads CASSLASYEQYF. The CDR3 coding sequence is TGTGCCAGCAGCCTCGCATCCTACGAGCAGTACTTC. The V gene is TRBV9, the J gene TRBJ2-7; no clear D. This CDR3 contains 12 residues. Trimming left V 4 bases short and J 1 base short, with 6 bases between. The V gene's germline CDR1 is SGDLS and CDR2 YYNGEE.

The chain combines TRBV29-1 with TRBJ2-5; 7 bases are a match to TRBD1. V shed 3 bases, J shed 3 bases, and the junction held 1 base outside the gene matches. The CDR3 loop spans 12 amino acids. The V gene's germline CDR1 is SQVTM and CDR2 ANQGSEA. The CDR3 protein is CSVDGTEETQYF. Here the CDR3 DNA reads TGCAGCGTTGATGGGACAGAAGAGACCCAGTACTTC.

This clone was found a few times. A much larger clone differs from this one at a single base, so this may be a read error. The chain combines TRBV18 with TRBJ2-6; D perhaps matches TRBD1 (5 bases). This CDR3 region has 14 residues. CDR1 is KGHSH, CDR2 LQKENI, per germline. V lost 4 bases and J lost 3, with 7 bases in between. CDR3 DNA: TGTGCCAGCTCACGGGGCGATGGGGCCAACGTCCTGACTTTC. Encoded protein: CASSRGDGANVLTF.

This clone was picked up a small number of times. The chain carries TRBV6-6 and TRBJ2-5, with 9 bases that match TRBD1. From germline, CDR1 is MNHNY and CDR2 SVGAGI (reference sequence). CDR3 length: 16 amino acids. Trimming at V came to 6 bases and at J to 5 bases, leaving 13 bases not matched to a gene. The chain's CDR3 is CASSLTGGSLPETQYF. CDR3 nucleotide sequence: TGTGCCAGCAGCCTTACAGGGGGCAGTCTGCCGGAGACCCAGTACTTC.

Many counts were recorded for this clone. This chain joins TRBV2 and TRBJ2-5; 8 nucleotides agree with TRBD2. Germline V gene lookup returns CDR1 SNHLY and CDR2 FYNNEI. The CDR3 totals 13 residues. The ends lost 1 base at V and 13 bases at J; junction bases unmatched: 8. Here the CDR3 DNA reads TGTGCCAGCAGTGAAGGAGGGAGCAGCGGGGGGTACTTC. Encoded protein: CASSEGGSSGGYF.

V gene TRBV11-2 combines with J gene TRBJ1-2; a possible D gene is TRBD1 (6 bases). CDR1 is SGHAT, CDR2 FQNNGV, per germline. The CDR3 length is 13 residues. V dropped 4 bases and J dropped 2 bases, with 8 bases sitting between them. CDR3 DNA: TGTGCCAGCAGCTCGGGGACAAACTATGGCTACACCTTC. Translating gives CASSSGTNYGYTF.

The chain combines TRBV7-2 with TRBJ2-7, with a weak D call TRBD1 (7 bases). The CDR3 is 14 amino acids. Trimming pared 6 bases from V and 2 bases from J, leaving 14 bases between. Looked up from germline, CDR1 is SGHTA and CDR2 is FQGNSA. The CDR3 bases are TGTGCCAGCAGGGAGGCGGGACAGACCTACGAGCAGTACTTC. Amino acids: CASREAGQTYEQYF.

Ten or more counts support this clone. The rearrangement links TRBV19 to TRBJ1-2; D may be TRBD1 (6 bases). The CDR3 sequence is 13 residues long. Trimming took 3 bases from V and 4 from J, leaving 9 bases between them. The germline gives CDR1 LNHDA, CDR2 SQIVND (reference sequence). The CDR3 here is CASSISDSYGYTF. The DNA of the CDR3 is TGTGCCAGTAGTATTTCGGACAGCTATGGCTACACCTTC.

This clone was detected a few times. The genes are TRBV5-1 and TRBJ2-7; the D gene is possibly TRBD1 (6 bases). This CDR3 contains 14 residues. Germline lookup yields CDR1 SGHRS and CDR2 YFSETQ. Trimming took off 1 base at V and 2 bases at J, with 10 bases between the two ends. The CDR3 protein is CASSLTGPPYEQYF. DNA for the CDR3: TGCGCCAGCAGCTTGACAGGGCCCCCCTACGAGCAGTACTTC.

This clone was seen more than once but under ten times. The chain joins TRBV20-1 to TRBJ2-3; TRBD2 agrees at 7 bases. CDR1 DFQATT and CDR2 SNEGSKA come from the germline V gene (reference sequence). The CDR3 sequence is 11 residues long. The V and J ends lost 6 bases and 5 bases, in that order; junction bases with no gene match: 2. The CDR3 DNA reads as TGCAGTGCCGCGGGAGTAGATACGCAGTATTTT. It translates to CSAAGVDTQYF.

This clone was seen a few times. This chain joins TRBV5-1 and TRBJ2-3; D uncertain. CDR1 and CDR2 from the germline V gene are SGHRS and YFSETQ. This CDR3 is built from 12 residues. The germline V and J ends were trimmed by 0 bases and 6 bases, with 5 bases remaining between them. Here the CDR3 reads CASSLVGDTQYF. Here the CDR3 DNA reads TGCGCCAGCAGCTTGGTCGGGGATACGCAGTATTTT.

The sample holds a few counts of this clone. The chain is built from TRBV6-5 and TRBJ2-3, with D possibly being TRBD2 (6 bases). Trimming removed 8 bases from V and 1 base from J, with 13 bases in between. The V gene's germline CDR1 is MNHEY and CDR2 SVGAGI. The CDR3 is 14 residues long. The CDR3 loop reads CASAAGPGTDTQYF. The CDR3 nucleotides are TGTGCCAGCGCGGCGGGACCTGGCACAGATACGCAGTATTTT.

This clone has ten or more counts. The sample contains more than one DNA sequence encoding this CDR3. J is TRBJ2-5 and V is TRBV28; D is unresolved. Germline V gives CDR1 MDHEN, CDR2 SYDVKM. Trimming took off 2 bases at V and 2 bases at J, with 6 bases between the two ends. This CDR3 is 13 amino acids long. CDR3 nucleotides: TGTGCCAGCAGTTTACTTTCGCAAGAGACCCAGTACTTC. This translates into CASSLLSQETQYF.

The chain links TRBV6-4 to TRBJ1-2; perhaps TRBD1 as D (6 bases). The CDR3 extends over 13 amino acids. Germline lookup yields CDR1 MRHNA and CDR2 SNTAGT. The V and J ends lost 5 bases and 5 bases respectively, with 12 bases between them. For the CDR3, the DNA is TGTGCCAGCAGTCACAGGGATGGGTATGGCTACACCTTC. Amino acid sequence: CASSHRDGYGYTF.

The V gene is TRBV30, the J gene TRBJ1-2; 7 nucleotides line up with TRBD1. Germline loops: CDR1 GTSNPN, CDR2 SVGIG (reference sequence). The CDR3 consists of 14 residues. V dropped 8 bases and J dropped 2; count of bases not matched to a gene: 11. CDR3 sequence: CASSIGTANYGYTF. DNA for the CDR3: TGTGCCAGTAGTATCGGGACAGCAAACTATGGCTACACCTTC.

This clone was seen a handful of times. The chain uses TRBV5-5 and TRBJ2-1; TRBD2 aligns across 8 bases. CDR1 and CDR2 (germline): SGHKS, YYEKEE (reference sequence). V shed 1 base and J 7 bases; nucleotides not matched to a gene: 7. CDR3 length equals 15 residues. The CDR3 loop is CASSLFSGSGNEQFF. The CDR3 DNA sequence: TGTGCCAGCAGCTTGTTCAGCGGGAGTGGAAATGAGCAGTTCTTC.

This clone occurred a few times. V usage is TRBV16 and J usage is TRBJ2-5; perhaps D is TRBD1 or TRBD2 (5 bases each). V lost 2 bases to trimming and J lost 2 bases, with 9 bases between them. Germline CDR1 reads KGHSY; CDR2 reads FQNENV. This CDR3 is built from 14 residues. The CDR3 sequence: CASSQGTAQETQYF. DNA for the CDR3: TGTGCCAGCAGCCAAGGGACGGCACAAGAGACCCAGTACTTC.

This clone was seen a few times. The chain employs TRBV6-6 and TRBJ2-7, with 9 positions matching TRBD1. The germline CDR1 and CDR2 sequences are MNHNY and SVGAGI (reference sequence). V lost 5 bases, J lost 0 bases, and 5 bases stayed unmatched. The CDR3 is 15 residues long. This CDR3 reads CASSRGQGGSYEQYF. For the CDR3, the DNA is TGTGCCAGCAGTAGGGGACAGGGCGGCTCCTACGAGCAGTACTTC.